This T cell receptor beta chain stems from a study of T cell repertoires in cytomegalovirus infection. In the study overall: It was the public TCR beta signatures that indicated both CMV infection and matching HLA type. Study conclusions and caveats: Public TCR beta family frequency separated CMV-and-HLA carriers, including in an independent cohort. Across the ex vivo response, the dominant clonotypes were HLA-C-restricted CMV-specific TCR beta clonotypes.

The CDR3 extends over 16 amino acids. The germline V gene has CDR1 SGHTA and CDR2 FQGNSA. V shed 5 bases and J 4 bases; nucleotides not matched to a gene: 10. One entry per CDR3 protein results from TCRdb running MiXCR on the reads. The data contain a few hundred thousand distinct CDR3 sequences, roughly a sixth of them singletons. At least ten counts were recorded for this clonotype. Its antigen remains unidentified. The chain uses TRBV7-2 and TRBJ2-1; 8 positions match TRBD2. What was sequenced was PBMCs. The sequence was obtained from a human donor in good health (CMV status not recorded). Some clones in this sample may be carry-over from other donors' samples. The DNA for the CDR3 is TGTGCCAGCAGCCCCTGGCCAGCGGGGGCTTACAATGAGCAGTTCTTC. Translation: CASSPWPAGAYNEQFF.